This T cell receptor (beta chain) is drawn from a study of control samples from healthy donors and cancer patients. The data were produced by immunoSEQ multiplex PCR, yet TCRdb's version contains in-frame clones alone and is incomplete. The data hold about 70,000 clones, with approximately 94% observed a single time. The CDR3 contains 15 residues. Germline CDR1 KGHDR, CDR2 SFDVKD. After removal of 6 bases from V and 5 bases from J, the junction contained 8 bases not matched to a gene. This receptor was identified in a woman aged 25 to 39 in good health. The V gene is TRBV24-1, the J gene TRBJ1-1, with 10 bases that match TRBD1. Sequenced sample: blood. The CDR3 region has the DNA TGTGCCACCAGTACCTGGGACAGGGGTAGGACTGAAGCTTTCTTT. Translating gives CATSTWDRGRTEAFF.